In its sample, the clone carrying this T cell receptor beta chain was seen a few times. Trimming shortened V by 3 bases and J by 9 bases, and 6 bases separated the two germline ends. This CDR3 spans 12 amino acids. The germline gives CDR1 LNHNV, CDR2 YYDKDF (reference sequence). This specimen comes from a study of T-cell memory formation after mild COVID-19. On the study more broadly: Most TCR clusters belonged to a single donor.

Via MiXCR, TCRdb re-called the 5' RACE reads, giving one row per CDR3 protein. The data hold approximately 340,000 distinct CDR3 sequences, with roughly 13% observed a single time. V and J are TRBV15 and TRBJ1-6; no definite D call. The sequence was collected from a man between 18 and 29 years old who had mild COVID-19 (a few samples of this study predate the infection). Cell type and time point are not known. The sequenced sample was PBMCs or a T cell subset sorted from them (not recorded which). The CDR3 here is CATSSLSSPLHF. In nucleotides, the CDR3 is TGTGCCACCAGCAGTTTGAGTTCACCCCTCCACTTT.